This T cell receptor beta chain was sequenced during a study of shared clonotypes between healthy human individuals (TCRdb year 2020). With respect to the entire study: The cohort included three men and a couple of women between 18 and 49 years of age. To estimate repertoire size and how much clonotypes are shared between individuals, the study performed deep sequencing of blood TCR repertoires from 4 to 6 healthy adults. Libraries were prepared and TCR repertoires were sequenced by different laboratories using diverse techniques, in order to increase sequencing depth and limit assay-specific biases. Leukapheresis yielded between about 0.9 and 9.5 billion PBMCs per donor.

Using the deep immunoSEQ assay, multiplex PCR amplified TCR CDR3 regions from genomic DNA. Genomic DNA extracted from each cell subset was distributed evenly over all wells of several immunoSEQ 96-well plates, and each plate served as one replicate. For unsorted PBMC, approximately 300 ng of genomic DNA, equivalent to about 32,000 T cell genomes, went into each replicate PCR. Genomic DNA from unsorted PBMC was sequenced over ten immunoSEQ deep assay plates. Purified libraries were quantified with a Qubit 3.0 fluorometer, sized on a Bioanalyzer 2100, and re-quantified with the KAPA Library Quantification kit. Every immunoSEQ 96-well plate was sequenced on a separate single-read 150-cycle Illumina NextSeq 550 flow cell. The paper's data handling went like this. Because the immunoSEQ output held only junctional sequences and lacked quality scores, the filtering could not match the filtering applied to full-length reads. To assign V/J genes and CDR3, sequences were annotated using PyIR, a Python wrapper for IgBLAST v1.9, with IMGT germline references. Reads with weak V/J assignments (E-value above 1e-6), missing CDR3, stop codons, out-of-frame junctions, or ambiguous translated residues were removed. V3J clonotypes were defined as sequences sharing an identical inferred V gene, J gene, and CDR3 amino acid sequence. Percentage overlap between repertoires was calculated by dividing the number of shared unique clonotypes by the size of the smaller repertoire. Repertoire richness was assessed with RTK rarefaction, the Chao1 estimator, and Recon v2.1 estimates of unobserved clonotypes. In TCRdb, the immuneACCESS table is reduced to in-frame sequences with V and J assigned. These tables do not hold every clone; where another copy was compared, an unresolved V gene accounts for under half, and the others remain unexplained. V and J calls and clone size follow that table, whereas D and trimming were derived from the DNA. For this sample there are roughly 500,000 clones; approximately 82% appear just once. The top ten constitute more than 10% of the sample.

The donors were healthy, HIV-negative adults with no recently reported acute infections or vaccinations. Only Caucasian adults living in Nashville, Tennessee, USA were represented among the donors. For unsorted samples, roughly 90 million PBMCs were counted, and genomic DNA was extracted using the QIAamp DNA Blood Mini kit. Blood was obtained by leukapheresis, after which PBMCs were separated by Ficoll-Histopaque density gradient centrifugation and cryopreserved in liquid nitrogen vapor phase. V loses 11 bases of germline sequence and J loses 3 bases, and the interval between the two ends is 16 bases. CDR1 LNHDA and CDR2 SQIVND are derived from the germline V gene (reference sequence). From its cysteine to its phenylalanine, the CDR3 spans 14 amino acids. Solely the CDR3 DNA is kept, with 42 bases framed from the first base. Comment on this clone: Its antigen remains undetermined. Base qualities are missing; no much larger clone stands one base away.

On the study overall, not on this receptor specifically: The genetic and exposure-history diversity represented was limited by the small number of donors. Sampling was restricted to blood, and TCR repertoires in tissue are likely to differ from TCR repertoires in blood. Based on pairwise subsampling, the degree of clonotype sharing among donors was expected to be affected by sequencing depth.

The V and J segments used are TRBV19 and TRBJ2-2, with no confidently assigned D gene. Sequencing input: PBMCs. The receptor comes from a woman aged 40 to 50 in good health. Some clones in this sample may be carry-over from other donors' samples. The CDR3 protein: CAAGQRSYTGELFF. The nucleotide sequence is TGTGCCGCAGGCCAAAGATCGTACACCGGGGAGCTGTTTTTT.